Listed below are T cell receptor beta chains from one sample, sequenced in a study of T-cell reconstitution after alpha-beta-depleted transplantation in children. TCRdb reprocessed the PCR reads via MiXCR and lists one record per CDR3 protein. The sample shows fewer than 95,000 distinct CDR3 sequences, approximately 12% of them seen only once. The specimen comprised PBMCs from the stem cell graft donor, sampled from the stem cell graft. These receptor sequences come from a human donor who donated a stem cell graft to a child with inherited bone marrow failure. Both conserved end residues are part of each CDR3. D genes are given only for firm matches. Clone size is not always given. Where it is, it says once, few, many or a class for expanded clones.

CDR3nt: TGCGCCAGTTGCAAGGAGTCACAAGAGACCCAGTACTTC
CDR3aa: CASCKESQETQYF
d_gene: NA
j_gene: TRBJ2-5
v_gene: TRBV5-1
abundance: many

CDR3nt: TGTGCCAGCAAAAGGGGACAAGAGTACGAGCAGTACTTC
CDR3aa: CASKRGQEYEQYF
d_gene: NA
j_gene: TRBJ2-7
v_gene: TRBV2
abundance: NA

CDR3nt: TGTGCCAGCAGCCCACGAGGGGCGGGAGGGACAATCGAGACCCAGTACTTC
CDR3aa: CASSPRGAGGTIETQYF
d_gene: TRBD2
j_gene: TRBJ2-5
v_gene: TRBV5-4
abundance: NA

CDR3nt: TGTGCCAGCAGCTTGGCAAGACAGGTACTGAACACTGAAGCTTTCTTT
CDR3aa: CASSLARQVLNTEAFF
d_gene: NA
j_gene: TRBJ1-1
v_gene: TRBV5-5
abundance: many

CDR3nt: TGCGCCAGCAGCTTGGCCGTCCAGGGGGGGATGAACACTGAAGCTTTCTTT
CDR3aa: CASSLAVQGGMNTEAFF
d_gene: TRBD1
j_gene: TRBJ1-1
v_gene: TRBV5-1
abundance: many

CDR3nt: TGTGCCAGCAGCTGGGACGGTAGCAATCAGCCCCAGCATTTT
CDR3aa: CASSWDGSNQPQHF
d_gene: NA
j_gene: TRBJ1-5
v_gene: TRBV7-2
abundance: many

CDR3nt: TGCAGCGTTGGAAAGGGGGCGAACACTGAAGCTTTCTTT
CDR3aa: CSVGKGANTEAFF
d_gene: TRBD1
j_gene: TRBJ1-1
v_gene: TRBV29-1
abundance: many

CDR3nt: TGTGCCAGCAGTCCCCTTGGGGGGGGGGACTGGGACACCATATATTTT
CDR3aa: CASSPLGGGDWDTIYF
d_gene: NA
j_gene: TRBJ1-3
v_gene: TRBV28
abundance: many

CDR3nt: TGTGCCAGCAGCTCCCCTCGGACTAGCGGAAGTCTACGGCACGAGCAGTACTTC
CDR3aa: CASSSPRTSGSLRHEQYF
d_gene: TRBD2
j_gene: TRBJ2-7
v_gene: TRBV11-2
abundance: NA

CDR3nt: TGCGCCAGCAGCCAAGCCGGGGGGTATGGCTACACCTTC
CDR3aa: CASSQAGGYGYTF
d_gene: NA
j_gene: TRBJ1-2
v_gene: TRBV4-3
abundance: many

CDR3nt: TGTGCCAGCAGTTACAGGGTTAACACTGAAGCTTTCTTT
CDR3aa: CASSYRVNTEAFF
d_gene: NA
j_gene: TRBJ1-1
v_gene: TRBV6-6
abundance: NA

CDR3nt: TGTGCCAGCAGTTCCCCCAGGGGGACGACTCCTATGAACAATGAGCAGTTCTTC
CDR3aa: CASSSPRGTTPMNNEQFF
d_gene: TRBD1
j_gene: TRBJ2-1
v_gene: TRBV12-3/TRBV12-4
abundance: many

CDR3nt: TGTGCCACCAGTGATTTACCGGGACAAGGACGACTAGCGCGGTACAATGAGCAGTTCTTC
CDR3aa: CATSDLPGQGRLARYNEQFF
d_gene: TRBD2
j_gene: TRBJ2-1
v_gene: TRBV24-1
abundance: many

CDR3nt: TGTGCCAGCAGTTTATGGGGCGCGGGAGGAGGGTACGAGCAGTACTTC
CDR3aa: CASSLWGAGGGYEQYF
d_gene: TRBD2
j_gene: TRBJ2-7
v_gene: TRBV28
abundance: many

CDR3nt: TGTGCCAGCAGCTCAACGGGGGTAGCTGAAGCTTTCTTT
CDR3aa: CASSSTGVAEAFF
d_gene: NA
j_gene: TRBJ1-1
v_gene: TRBV7-2
abundance: many

CDR3nt: TGTGCCAGCAGCCTCTGGGACACTGAAGCTTTCTTT
CDR3aa: CASSLWDTEAFF
d_gene: NA
j_gene: TRBJ1-1
v_gene: TRBV5-6
abundance: many

CDR3nt: TGCAGTGCTAATGACATCGGGACTAGCGGGAGCGACGAGCAGTACTTC
CDR3aa: CSANDIGTSGSDEQYF
d_gene: TRBD2
j_gene: TRBJ2-7
v_gene: TRBV20-1
abundance: many

CDR3nt: TGCGCCAGCAGCCAAGATTTGGACAGAGAGACCCAGTACTTC
CDR3aa: CASSQDLDRETQYF
d_gene: NA
j_gene: TRBJ2-5
v_gene: TRBV4-3
abundance: many

CDR3nt: TGTGCCAGCAGCTTAATCCAGGAGGGGAAGCCCCAGCATTTT
CDR3aa: CASSLIQEGKPQHF
d_gene: NA
j_gene: TRBJ1-5
v_gene: TRBV7-9
abundance: NA

CDR3nt: TGCAGTGCTAGGGACAGGGTTGAGACCCAGTACTTC
CDR3aa: CSARDRVETQYF
d_gene: TRBD1
j_gene: TRBJ2-5
v_gene: TRBV20-1
abundance: many

CDR3nt: TGTGCCAGCAGTGAGCCCGGGACAGGGACCCACGAGCAGTACTTC
CDR3aa: CASSEPGTGTHEQYF
d_gene: TRBD1
j_gene: TRBJ2-7
v_gene: TRBV25-1
abundance: many

CDR3nt: TGCAGCGTCTATTCGGGTTTGAACACTGAAGCTTTCTTT
CDR3aa: CSVYSGLNTEAFF
d_gene: NA
j_gene: TRBJ1-1
v_gene: TRBV29-1
abundance: many

CDR3nt: TGCAGTGCTAGACAGGCGGGGAATCAGCCCCAGCATTTT
CDR3aa: CSARQAGNQPQHF
d_gene: NA
j_gene: TRBJ1-5
v_gene: TRBV20-1
abundance: many

CDR3nt: TGTGCCACCAGCAGTCGGCTAGCAGCCTACAATGAGCAGTTCTTC
CDR3aa: CATSSRLAAYNEQFF
d_gene: NA
j_gene: TRBJ2-1
v_gene: TRBV15
abundance: many

CDR3nt: TGTGCCAGCAGCCCCCCATACGGACTAGGGAATTCAGATACGCAGTATTTT
CDR3aa: CASSPPYGLGNSDTQYF
d_gene: TRBD2
j_gene: TRBJ2-3
v_gene: TRBV11-1
abundance: many

CDR3nt: TGTGCCAGCAGCGTAGGGACTACCGCTTACCAAGAGACCCAGTACTTC
CDR3aa: CASSVGTTAYQETQYF
d_gene: NA
j_gene: TRBJ2-5
v_gene: TRBV9
abundance: many

CDR3nt: TGCGCCAGCAGCTACGCTAGCGGGAGCACAGATACGCAGTATTTT
CDR3aa: CASSYASGSTDTQYF
d_gene: TRBD2
j_gene: TRBJ2-3
v_gene: TRBV4-3
abundance: many

CDR3nt: TGCGCCAGCAGCCCCGGAAAAGAGCCGACTAGCGAACAAGAGACCCAGTACTTC
CDR3aa: CASSPGKEPTSEQETQYF
d_gene: TRBD2
j_gene: TRBJ2-5
v_gene: TRBV4-3
abundance: few

CDR3nt: TGTGCCAGCAGCCAAGAGGACCTCATCCGCGGAAAACTGTTTTTT
CDR3aa: CASSQEDLIRGKLFF
d_gene: NA
j_gene: TRBJ1-4
v_gene: TRBV4-2
abundance: many

CDR3nt: TGCGCCAGCAGCCAAGAGTCTAGCGGACTCTACGAGCAGTACTTC
CDR3aa: CASSQESSGLYEQYF
d_gene: TRBD2
j_gene: TRBJ2-7
v_gene: TRBV4-3
abundance: many

CDR3nt: TGTGCCAGCGGACTAGCGGGAGGGCCCGGCGGGGAGCTGTTTTTT
CDR3aa: CASGLAGGPGGELFF
d_gene: TRBD2
j_gene: TRBJ2-2
v_gene: TRBV6-2/TRBV6-3
abundance: many

CDR3nt: TGCAGCGTTATGTGGCAGGAGAACTATGGCTACACCTTC
CDR3aa: CSVMWQENYGYTF
d_gene: NA
j_gene: TRBJ1-2
v_gene: TRBV29-1
abundance: many

CDR3nt: TGTGCCAGCAGCTTACAGGGGGCATCTTCAGATACGCAGTATTTT
CDR3aa: CASSLQGASSDTQYF
d_gene: TRBD1
j_gene: TRBJ2-3
v_gene: TRBV7-3
abundance: few

CDR3nt: TGTGCCACCCAGGGGACAGACAATCAGCCCCAGCATTTT
CDR3aa: CATQGTDNQPQHF
d_gene: TRBD1
j_gene: TRBJ1-5
v_gene: TRBV7-9
abundance: many

CDR3nt: TGTGCCAGCAGCTTAATTGGGGCAGGCCCAGATACGCAGTATTTT
CDR3aa: CASSLIGAGPDTQYF
d_gene: NA
j_gene: TRBJ2-3
v_gene: TRBV7-2
abundance: NA

CDR3nt: TGCGCCAGCAGCTTGGTAAAGGTGAACACTGAAGCTTTCTTT
CDR3aa: CASSLVKVNTEAFF
d_gene: NA
j_gene: TRBJ1-1
v_gene: TRBV5-1
abundance: many

CDR3nt: TGCGCCAGCAGCTTTTTAGGGGGCTCTGGGGCCAACGTCCTGACTTTC
CDR3aa: CASSFLGGSGANVLTF
d_gene: NA
j_gene: TRBJ2-6
v_gene: TRBV5-1
abundance: many

CDR3nt: TGCAGTGCTAGAGATCGGGGACAGGGGCCTGTAGGGCGCCAGCCCCAGCATTTT
CDR3aa: CSARDRGQGPVGRQPQHF
d_gene: TRBD1
j_gene: TRBJ1-5
v_gene: TRBV20-1
abundance: many

CDR3nt: TGTGCCAGCAGGTCCGGGAGCCGGGAGACCCAGTACTTC
CDR3aa: CASRSGSRETQYF
d_gene: NA
j_gene: TRBJ2-5
v_gene: TRBV2
abundance: many

CDR3nt: TGCAGCGTTGTGGGGACTGCCAGCGGGGCCAACGTCCTGACTTTC
CDR3aa: CSVVGTASGANVLTF
d_gene: NA
j_gene: TRBJ2-6
v_gene: TRBV29-1
abundance: NA

CDR3nt: TGCAGTGCGACGGGACTGAACTACGAGCAGTACTTC
CDR3aa: CSATGLNYEQYF
d_gene: NA
j_gene: TRBJ2-7
v_gene: TRBV20-1
abundance: many

CDR3nt: TGTGCCAGCAGCCAAGAGCAGTTTGTTAAAGAGACCCAGTACTTC
CDR3aa: CASSQEQFVKETQYF
d_gene: NA
j_gene: TRBJ2-5
v_gene: TRBV4-2
abundance: few